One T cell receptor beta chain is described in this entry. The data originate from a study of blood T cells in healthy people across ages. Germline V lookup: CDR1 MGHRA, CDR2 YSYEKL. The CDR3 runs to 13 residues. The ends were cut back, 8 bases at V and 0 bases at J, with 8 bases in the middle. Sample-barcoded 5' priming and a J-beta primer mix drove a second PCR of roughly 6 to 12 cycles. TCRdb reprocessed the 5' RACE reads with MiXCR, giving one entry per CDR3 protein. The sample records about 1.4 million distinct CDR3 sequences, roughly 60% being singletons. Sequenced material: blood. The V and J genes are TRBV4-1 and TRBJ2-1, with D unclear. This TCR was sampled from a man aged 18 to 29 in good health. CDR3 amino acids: CASASSSYNEQFF. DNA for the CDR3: TGCGCCAGCGCTTCGAGCTCCTACAATGAGCAGTTCTTC.